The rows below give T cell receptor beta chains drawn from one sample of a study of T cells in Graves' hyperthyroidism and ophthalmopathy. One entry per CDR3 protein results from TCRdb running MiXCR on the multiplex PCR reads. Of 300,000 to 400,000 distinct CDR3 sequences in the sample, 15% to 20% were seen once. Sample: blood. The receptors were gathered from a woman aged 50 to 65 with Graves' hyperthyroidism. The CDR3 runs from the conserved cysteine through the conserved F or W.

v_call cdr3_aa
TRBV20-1 CSARDGGGTDTQYF
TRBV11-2 CASSSWRDSYGYTF
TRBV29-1 CSVSLDRDTEAFF
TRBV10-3 CAISEGVEKTQYF
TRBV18 CASLPAEVSTTIYF
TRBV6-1 CASSEQATLTDTQYF
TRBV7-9 CTSSLFGTLGDEQFF
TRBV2 CASSGVYNRGLDQPQHF
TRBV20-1 CSAGRTGGELFF
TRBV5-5 CASSRGLAGENEQFF
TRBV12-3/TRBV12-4 CASSLLLAGGDNEQFF
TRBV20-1 CSTDRGIETQYF
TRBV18 CASSPQGLAEAFF
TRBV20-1 CSANRRTSTSTDTQYF
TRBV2 CASSGAAGELFF
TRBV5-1 CASSPKGVETQYF
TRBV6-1 CASSEGRGSNQPQHF
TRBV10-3 CAIKGDTHTGELFF
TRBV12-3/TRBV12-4 CASSSPPGTNSPLHF
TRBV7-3 CASSLTPGAVNEQFF
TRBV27 CASSLSRTSGRAEAQYF
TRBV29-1 CGVGGVGSEAFF
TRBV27 CASSLSGLARYEQYF
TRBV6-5 CASSYSSRRRSETQYF
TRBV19 CASSLGQGATFGKLFF
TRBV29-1 CSVEDEKLFF
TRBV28 CASSQPGQGNTEAFF
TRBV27 CASSWSDRWNSPLHF
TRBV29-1 CSVVGGGKGTEAFF
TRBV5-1 CASSRGTANTGELFF
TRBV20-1 CSARGQGFLDTQYF